What follows are 26 T cell receptor beta chains derived from one specimen sequenced in a study of T cell repertoires in cytomegalovirus infection. TCRdb redid the calling of the reads with MiXCR, one entry per CDR3 protein. The table shows 170,000 or so distinct CDR3 sequences, with roughly 14% occurring only once. Source material: PBMCs. The receptors stem from a human donor in good health (CMV status not recorded). Some clones in this sample may be carry-over from other donors' samples.

This clonotype was picked up many times. As DNA, the CDR3 is TGTGCCAGCAGTTTACGACTAGCGGGACGTAGCTCCTACAATGAGCAGTTCTTC. Its protein product is CASSLRLAGRSSYNEQFF. The J gene is TRBJ2-1, the V gene TRBV12-3 or TRBV12-4, with 11 bases matching TRBD2. V was clipped by 2 bases and J by 0 bases; unmatched bases: 6. The CDR3 extends over 18 amino acids.

This clonotype was detected ten times or more. This chain links TRBV7-2 with TRBJ1-4; D is uncertain. The CDR3 is 13 amino acids. Germline CDR1 reads SGHTA; CDR2 reads FQGNSA. The V end lost 6 bases, the J end lost 7 bases, and 12 bases lay between the germline ends. CDR3 bases: TGTGCCAGCAGGAGACAAAATGCTGAAAAACTGTTTTTT. Protein product: CASRRQNAEKLFF.

This chain joins TRBV20-1 and TRBJ2-7; TRBD1 might be the D (5 bases). The V end was cut by 3 bases, the J end by 0 bases, with 12 bases between. Germline V gene lookup returns CDR1 DFQATT and CDR2 SNEGSKA (reference sequence). CDR3 length: 14 residues. CDR3 in amino acids: CSARQGLGSYEQYF. The CDR3 DNA sequence: TGCAGTGCTAGGCAGGGCCTCGGCTCCTACGAGCAGTACTTC.

This clonotype was counted ten times or more. The chain carries TRBV11-3 and TRBJ2-7; D might be TRBD1 (6 bases). Per germline, CDR1 SGHNT and CDR2 YENEEA. Trimming stripped 3 bases from V and 2 bases from J, with 8 bases between. This CDR3 comprises 13 residues. The CDR3 spells CASSFRTAYEQYF. In nucleotides, the CDR3 is TGTGCCAGCAGCTTCCGGACAGCCTACGAGCAGTACTTC.

This clonotype was counted only a few times. The chain uses TRBV7-9 and TRBJ1-2; tentative D call: TRBD1 (5 bases). Looked up from germline, CDR1 is SEHNR and CDR2 is FQNEAQ (reference sequence). V lost 1 base and J lost 10, with 16 bases in between. The CDR3 contains 14 residues. The CDR3: CASSLVGAGTFYTF. CDR3 in DNA: TGTGCCAGCAGCTTAGTAGGGGCCGGGACCTTCTACACCTTC.

This clonotype was detected a few times. Here the CDR3 reads CSAKDRVVSNQPQHF. The CDR3 coding sequence is TGCAGTGCCAAGGACAGGGTCGTTAGCAATCAGCCCCAGCATTTT. This rearrangement joins TRBV20-1 to TRBJ1-5; 8 nucleotides align to TRBD1. The CDR3 sequence is 15 residues long. Per the germline V gene, CDR1 is DFQATT and CDR2 is SNEGSKA (reference sequence). J gave up 0 bases and V 6 bases, and 7 bases lay outside the gene matches.

In this sample, this clonotype turned up a few times. This rearrangement joins TRBV6-1 to TRBJ2-2; D may be TRBD2 (5 bases). Trimming stripped 6 bases from V and 6 bases from J, with 11 bases between. The CDR3 length is 13 residues. Germline V lookup: CDR1 MNHNS, CDR2 SASEGT. CDR3 in DNA: TGTGCCAGCAGCCCACTAGGGCCCGGGGAGCTGTTTTTT. Translating gives CASSPLGPGELFF.

The chain links TRBV9 to TRBJ2-2; no definite D call. V was cut by 4 bases and J by 3 bases, with 19 bases left in between. There are 17 residues in the CDR3. CDR1 and CDR2 from the germline V gene are SGDLS and YYNGEE. CDR3 residues: CASSPTDRKGDTGELFF. The CDR3 coding sequence is TGTGCCAGCAGCCCAACGGATCGGAAGGGCGACACCGGGGAGCTGTTTTTT.

The chain is built from TRBV10-2 and TRBJ2-7; D might be TRBD2 (6 bases). The CDR3 is 13 amino acids. Germline CDR1 is WSHSY and CDR2 is SAAADI. The V gene lost 4 bases and the J gene lost 4 bases, with 11 bases spanning the gap. This chain's CDR3 is CASSGDGGYEQYF. CDR3 DNA sequence: TGCGCCAGCAGTGGGGACGGGGGATACGAGCAGTACTTC.

The chain carries TRBV6-2 or TRBV6-3 and TRBJ2-7; 15 nucleotides line up with TRBD2. This CDR3 is 16 amino acids long. V shed 7 bases, J shed 2 bases, and the junction held 6 bases outside the gene matches. CDR1 and CDR2 (germline): MNHEY, SVGEGT. CDR3 DNA: TGTGCCAGCACCGACGGACTAGCGGGAGGGGCCTACGAGCAGTACTTC. Translated, it gives CASTDGLAGGAYEQYF.

This clonotype was detected ten times or more. This chain links TRBV6-5 with TRBJ2-1, with D tentatively TRBD1 (6 bases). V lost 5 bases and J 2 bases, leaving 7 bases between the germline ends. The germline gives CDR1 MNHEY, CDR2 SVGAGI. This CDR3 is 13 amino acids long. The CDR3 reads CASSRTAYNEQFF. The CDR3 DNA is TGTGCCAGCAGTAGGACAGCCTACAATGAGCAGTTCTTC.

The count of this clonotype is one. This chain links TRBV9 with TRBJ2-7; D is uncertain. Germline V gives CDR1 SGDLS, CDR2 YYNGEE. V lost 3 bases and J 3 bases, leaving 7 bases between the germline ends. The CDR3 consists of 12 residues. Here the CDR3 DNA reads TGTGCCAGCAGCGCTGGTGACTACGAGCAGTACTTC. As protein: CASSAGDYEQYF. Using reference TRBV9 and TRBJ2-7 for the parts outside the CDR3, the full variable domain is DSGVTQTPKHLITATGQRVTLRCSPRSGDLSVYWYQQSLDQGLQFLIQYYNGEERAKGNILERFSAQQFPDLHSELNLSSLELGDSALYFCASSAGDYEQYFGPGTRLTVT.

There are many counts of this clonotype. The genes are TRBV19 and TRBJ2-1; the D call may be TRBD1 or TRBD2 (5 bases each). The CDR3 has 16 residues. CDR1 is LNHDA and CDR2 is SQIVND in the germline V gene (reference sequence). V shed 6 bases and J shed 6 bases, with 21 bases lying between them. The CDR3 reads CASRRLTRGSPNEQFF. For the CDR3, the DNA is TGTGCCAGTAGGCGCCTTACTAGGGGAAGCCCCAATGAGCAGTTCTTC.

The rearrangement joins TRBV4-3 to TRBJ2-3; tentatively, D is TRBD1 or TRBD2 (6 bases each). Per germline, CDR1 LGHNA and CDR2 YSLEER. The germline V and J ends were trimmed by 0 bases and 6 bases, with 10 bases remaining between them. The CDR3 extends over 14 amino acids. CDR3 nucleotide sequence: TGCGCCAGCAGCCAAGAACTAGGGGGGGATACGCAGTATTTT. Translation: CASSQELGGDTQYF.

This clonotype was recorded at least ten times. The rearrangement joins TRBV7-8 to TRBJ1-5; D gene unclear. With 5 bases removed from V and 4 bases from J, the gap between germline ends came to 6 bases. CDR1 SGHVS and CDR2 FQNEAQ come from the germline V gene. The CDR3 spans 12 residues. CDR3 loop: CASSLLNQPQHF. The CDR3 DNA reads TGTGCCAGCAGCCTCCTTAATCAGCCCCAGCATTTT.

The V and J genes are TRBV12-3 or TRBV12-4 and TRBJ1-3, with D possibly being TRBD1 (6 bases). Trimming shortened V by 8 bases and J by 2 bases, and 16 bases separated the two germline ends. The CDR3 runs 15 residues. The CDR3 region has the DNA TGTGCCAGCCAACTTACAGGGAGCGCTGGAAACACCATATATTTT. It translates to CASQLTGSAGNTIYF.

This clonotype was recorded a few times. This CDR3 is CASSAGTQTEAFF. In DNA form, the CDR3 reads TGTGCCAGCAGCGCAGGGACCCAGACTGAAGCTTTCTTT. V usage is TRBV11-1 and J usage is TRBJ1-1; maybe TRBD1 (5 bases). This CDR3 is built from 13 residues. Trimming took 5 bases from V and 5 from J, leaving 12 bases between them. The germline CDR1 and CDR2 sequences are SGHAT and FQDESV (reference sequence).

The sample holds a few counts of this clonotype. V usage is TRBV20-1 and J usage is TRBJ2-1, with D unclear. V lost 3 bases to trimming and J lost 0 bases, with 9 bases between them. The length of the CDR3 is 14 residues. The V gene's germline CDR1 is DFQATT and CDR2 SNEGSKA (reference sequence). CDR3 amino acids: CSARQLSSYNEQFF. The DNA for the CDR3 is TGCAGTGCTAGGCAACTTAGCTCCTACAATGAGCAGTTCTTC.

At least ten counts were recorded for this clonotype. V is TRBV25-1 and J is TRBJ2-1, with TRBD2 matching 11 bases. Germline V gene lookup returns CDR1 MGHDK and CDR2 SYGVNS. The CDR3 covers 14 residues. V gave up 1 base and J gave up 9 bases; unmatched junction bases: 2. CDR3 in amino acids: CASSEWLAGGEQFF. CDR3 bases: TGTGCCAGCAGTGAATGGCTAGCGGGAGGTGAGCAGTTCTTC. The complete variable domain, with remaining parts taken from reference TRBV25-1 and TRBJ2-1, reads EADIYQTPRYLVIGTGKKITLECSQTMGHDKMYWYQQDPGMELHLIHYSYGVNSTEKGDLSSESTVSRIRTEHFPLTLESARPSHTSQYLCASSEWLAGGEQFFGPGTRLTVL.

In its sample, this clonotype was seen a few times. The chain is built from TRBV2 and TRBJ2-7; 9 positions agree with TRBD1. The CDR3 is 14 amino acids. Germline V CDR1 and CDR2: SNHLY, FYNNEI. The junction had 4 bases not matched to a gene; V was cut back by 5 bases and J by 2 bases. The CDR3 is CASSRDRATYEQYF. CDR3 coding DNA: TGTGCCAGCAGTAGGGACAGGGCTACCTACGAGCAGTACTTC.

This clonotype was observed many times. This chain uses TRBV28 with TRBJ2-7; weak D call: TRBD2 (7 bases). Germline CDR1 reads MDHEN; CDR2 reads SYDVKM. V lost 6 bases and J 4 bases, leaving 13 bases between the germline ends. This CDR3 contains 13 residues. The CDR3 spells CASRSGGRYEQYF. CDR3 coding DNA: TGTGCCAGCAGGTCCGGGGGGCGTTACGAGCAGTACTTC.

CDR3 loop: CASSLLGTGMNTEAFF. CDR3 coding DNA: TGCGCCAGCAGCTTGTTGGGGACAGGTATGAACACTGAAGCTTTCTTT. V gene TRBV5-1 combines with J gene TRBJ1-1, with 8 bases matching TRBD1. The CDR3 runs to 16 residues. From germline, CDR1 is SGHRS and CDR2 YFSETQ. Trimming at V came to 1 base and at J to 0 bases, leaving 5 bases not matched to a gene. Together with reference TRBV5-1 and TRBJ1-1, the CDR3 gives the full variable domain: KAGVTQTPRYLIKTRGQQVTLSCSPISGHRSVSWYQQTPGQGLQFLFEYFSETQRNKGNFPGRFSGRQFSNSRSEMNVSTLELGDSALYLCASSLLGTGMNTEAFFGQGTRLTVV.

The chain has TRBV5-1 and TRBJ2-1; 14 nucleotides match TRBD2. CDR1 is SGHRS, CDR2 YFSETQ, per germline. This CDR3 is built from 17 residues. The V gene end was trimmed by 3 bases and the J gene end by 3 bases; junction bases not matched to a gene: 5. CDR3 nucleotides: TGCGCCAGCAGCTCGGGACTAGCGGGAGATTTCTACAATGAGCAGTTCTTC. It is translated as CASSSGLAGDFYNEQFF. Full variable domain (rest looked up from reference TRBV5-1 and TRBJ2-1): KAGVTQTPRYLIKTRGQQVTLSCSPISGHRSVSWYQQTPGQGLQFLFEYFSETQRNKGNFPGRFSGRQFSNSRSEMNVSTLELGDSALYLCASSSGLAGDFYNEQFFGPGTRLTVL.

The chain carries TRBV20-1 and TRBJ2-3; D is ambiguous. Germline assignment: CDR1 DFQATT and CDR2 SNEGSKA (reference sequence). CDR3 size: 12 residues. Trimming removed 5 bases from V and 2 bases from J, with 8 bases in between. CDR3 DNA sequence: TGCAGTGCTCCGGAGATCACAGATACGCAGTATTTT. The encoded protein is CSAPEITDTQYF.

This clonotype was seen repeatedly, ten times or more. The chain uses TRBV7-9 and TRBJ2-7; D is undetermined. CDR3 size: 12 residues. The germline CDR1 and CDR2 sequences are SEHNR and FQNEAQ (reference sequence). Deletions cut 5 bases from V and 6 bases from J, with 11 bases between. CDR3 DNA: TGTGCCAGCAGCCACTTGGGTGGCGAGCAGTACTTC. Its protein is CASSHLGGEQYF.

The gene calls are TRBV7-3 and TRBJ2-2, with 10 bases matching TRBD2. The CDR3 runs to 19 residues. Germline V gene sequence: CDR1 SGHTA, CDR2 FQGTGA. Trimming at V came to 0 bases and at J to 1 base, leaving 8 bases not matched to a gene. The CDR3 region has the DNA TGTGCCAGCAGCTTAACGGCTAGCGGGGGCCGATTGAACACCGGGGAGCTGTTTTTT. Encoded protein: CASSLTASGGRLNTGELFF.